The text below deals with one T cell receptor beta chain. As yet, its antigen is unknown. This sample stems from a study of T cell responses to AZD1222 COVID-19 vaccine. Study-level findings and limits: At baseline, just five to seven AZD1222 recipients tested seropositive. Scientists sampled the repertoires only once the peak T cell response had passed. Epitopes outside B.1.351 and B.1.1.7 mutated regions reportedly drew nearly half of spike TCRs.

Libraries were prepared by immunoSEQ multiplex PCR; TCRdb keeps only in-frame clonotypes and omits some of them. The sample holds approximately 160,000 clones, more than 85% seen once. The CDR3 sequence is 15 residues long. V dropped 1 base and J dropped 1 base, with 11 bases sitting between them. Germline CDR1 reads SGHRS; CDR2 reads YFSETQ. Sample: peripheral blood, taken on day 0 of AZD1222 vaccination. This sequence joins TRBV5-1 and TRBJ1-1; TRBD1 is a possible D gene (6 bases). The receptor comes from an adult in good health. The CDR3 here is CASSLLHRENTEAFF. The DNA for the CDR3 is TGCGCCAGCAGCTTGTTACACAGGGAGAACACTGAAGCTTTCTTT.